This TCR beta chain was found in a study of PD-1 blockade in classical Hodgkin lymphoma. This clone has just one count. The table came from immunoSEQ multiplex PCR; TCRdb's copy has only in-frame clones and leaves some out. The data contain tens of thousands of clones, approximately 78% of them singletons. Noted time point: cycle 4 day 1 (C4D1), after 6 weeks of nivolumab. All patients experienced relapse after autologous stem cell transplantation, and brentuximab vedotin exposure was variable. The clonotype originates from a human donor with classical Hodgkin lymphoma. Specimen: peripheral blood mononuclear cells (PBMCs), collected before the fourth cycle of nivolumab.

The CDR3 DNA reads as TGTGCCAGCAGTGGGGACTTAGGGGAGCTGTTTTTT. The encoded protein is CASSGDLGELFF. V and J are TRBV2 and TRBJ2-2; tentative D call: TRBD2 (6 bases). Trimming took off 4 bases at V and 8 bases at J, with 8 bases between the two ends. The CDR3 has 12 residues. CDR1 and CDR2 from the germline V gene are SNHLY and FYNNEI.